This T cell receptor (beta chain) stems from a study of siplizumab effects on memory and regulatory T cells. General observations from the study: Naive T cells were seemingly more diverse than memory cells, and major contributions to the alloresponse seemed to be made by them. Whether the proliferating Tregs (from siplizumab cultures) were suppressive was not confirmed.

Profiled with immunoSEQ multiplex PCR; TCRdb holds only in-frame clones, not every one. The table shows approximately 48,000 clones, with about 93% occurring only once. As regards this clone: The antigen is not known.

The germline V gene encodes CDR1 MGHDK and CDR2 SYGVNS. Trimming took 0 bases from V and 2 from J, leaving 15 bases between them. CDR3 size: 17 residues. The V gene is TRBV25-1, the J gene TRBJ2-3, with D unresolved. The sample consisted of CD8+ T cells sorted from blood. The clonotype was recovered from a human donor in good health. The CDR3 bases are TGTGCCAGCAGTGAATATTTACTACCGGATAACACAGATACGCAGTATTTT. As protein: CASSEYLLPDNTDTQYF.